The rows below give T cell receptor beta chains drawn from one sample of a study of technical replicates of blood from several donors. Data came from immunoSEQ multiplex PCR; TCRdb stores just in-frame clones and leaves some out. This sample has fewer than 70,000 clones; 65% to 90% occur once, and the top ten carry approximately 5%. The sample taken for sequencing was PBMCs. Receptors were obtained from a human donor in good health. Some clones in this sample may be carry-over from other donors' samples. Both conserved end residues are part of each CDR3. A D gene is named only where the DNA matches it firmly. Size tells how often a clone was seen (once, few, many) or the class of an expanded clone, and some rows leave it out.

abundance: .
v_gene: TRBV7-3
d_gene: .
j_gene: TRBJ2-3
CDR3aa: CASSLTGADTQYF
CDR3nt: TGTGCCAGCAGCTTAACGGGGGCGGATACGCAGTATTTT

abundance: few
v_gene: TRBV5-1
d_gene: .
j_gene: TRBJ2-2
CDR3aa: CASRWLADTGELFF
CDR3nt: TGCGCCAGCAGGTGGCTAGCCGACACCGGGGAGCTGTTTTTT

abundance: .
v_gene: TRBV11-2
d_gene: TRBD1
j_gene: TRBJ1-3
CDR3aa: CASSLDRAGNTIYF
CDR3nt: TGTGCCAGCAGCTTGGACAGGGCCGGAAACACCATATATTTT

abundance: .
v_gene: TRBV2
d_gene: .
j_gene: TRBJ2-5
CDR3aa: CASSDNNRAGAAQYF
CDR3nt: TGTGCCAGCAGTGACAATAATCGGGCGGGCGCGGCCCAGTACTTC

abundance: .
v_gene: TRBV11-2
d_gene: .
j_gene: TRBJ2-5
CDR3aa: CASSFRLGTENRETQYF
CDR3nt: TGTGCCAGCAGCTTTCGACTGGGGACTGAGAACCGGGAGACCCAGTACTTC

abundance: .
v_gene: TRBV27
d_gene: TRBD2
j_gene: TRBJ2-7
CDR3aa: CASSAGLAFYEQYF
CDR3nt: TGTGCCAGCAGCGCCGGACTAGCTTTTTACGAGCAGTACTTC

abundance: few
v_gene: TRBV5-1
d_gene: TRBD2
j_gene: TRBJ2-7
CDR3aa: CASSWTGGYEQYF
CDR3nt: TGCGCCAGCAGCTGGACGGGGGGTTACGAGCAGTACTTC

abundance: .
v_gene: TRBV7-9
d_gene: TRBD1
j_gene: TRBJ1-3
CDR3aa: CASSLDRGFGNTIYF
CDR3nt: TGTGCCAGCAGCTTAGACAGGGGTTTCGGAAACACCATATATTTT

abundance: few
v_gene: TRBV7-9
d_gene: .
j_gene: TRBJ1-1
CDR3aa: CASSLSRGSTEAFF
CDR3nt: TGTGCCAGCAGCTTGTCCAGGGGAAGCACTGAAGCTTTCTTT

abundance: .
v_gene: TRBV11-3
d_gene: TRBD1
j_gene: TRBJ2-2
CDR3aa: CASSSRQGGYETGELFF
CDR3nt: TGTGCCAGCAGCTCTCGACAGGGCGGCTATGAAACCGGGGAGCTGTTTTTT

abundance: .
v_gene: TRBV2
d_gene: .
j_gene: TRBJ1-6
CDR3aa: CASAGDSYNSPLHF
CDR3nt: TGTGCCAGCGCCGGGGACTCCTATAATTCACCCCTCCACTTT

abundance: .
v_gene: TRBV5-6
d_gene: TRBD2
j_gene: TRBJ2-1
CDR3aa: CASSSNSGSSYNEQFF
CDR3nt: TGTGCCAGCAGCTCCAATAGCGGGAGCTCCTACAATGAGCAGTTCTTC

abundance: .
v_gene: TRBV30
d_gene: .
j_gene: TRBJ1-4
CDR3aa: CAWSPGFSNEKLFF
CDR3nt: TGTGCCTGGAGTCCAGGGTTCTCTAATGAAAAACTGTTTTTT

abundance: .
v_gene: TRBV23-1
d_gene: .
j_gene: TRBJ1-1
CDR3aa: CAIPRGRVTCEAFF
CDR3nt: TGCGCCATCCCTAGGGGCAGGGTAACCTGTGAAGCTTTCTTT

abundance: .
v_gene: TRBV15
d_gene: TRBD1
j_gene: TRBJ1-4
CDR3aa: CATSRDRQGVEKLFF
CDR3nt: TGTGCCACCAGCAGAGATAGACAGGGAGTGGAAAAACTGTTTTTT

abundance: few
v_gene: TRBV4-3
d_gene: .
j_gene: TRBJ1-4
CDR3aa: CASSKRQATTNEKLFF
CDR3nt: TGCGCCAGCAGCAAAAGACAGGCTACAACTAATGAAAAACTGTTTTTT

abundance: .
v_gene: TRBV4-1
d_gene: TRBD1
j_gene: TRBJ2-1
CDR3aa: CASSQAGTGYNEQFF
CDR3nt: TGCGCCAGCAGCCAAGCGGGGACAGGGTACAATGAGCAGTTCTTC

abundance: .
v_gene: TRBV19
d_gene: TRBD2
j_gene: TRBJ2-5
CDR3aa: CASSHLPWSGGSQETQYF
CDR3nt: TGTGCCAGTAGCCACCTGCCCTGGAGCGGGGGTTCCCAAGAGACCCAGTACTTC

abundance: .
v_gene: TRBV7-2
d_gene: .
j_gene: TRBJ1-4
CDR3aa: CASSFGLERGLMGLFF
CDR3nt: TGTGCCAGCAGCTTTGGTCTGGAAAGAGGGTTAATGGGACTGTTTTTT

abundance: .
v_gene: TRBV7-9
d_gene: TRBD1
j_gene: TRBJ1-1
CDR3aa: CASDRGNTEAFF
CDR3nt: TGTGCCAGCGACAGGGGCAACACTGAAGCTTTCTTT

abundance: once
v_gene: TRBV7-8
d_gene: TRBD2
j_gene: TRBJ2-7
CDR3aa: CASSLASGRIAGVWEQYF
CDR3nt: TGTGCCAGCAGCTTGGCCTCGGGACGAATAGCGGGAGTGTGGGAGCAGTACTTC

abundance: .
v_gene: TRBV21-1
d_gene: .
j_gene: TRBJ2-2
CDR3aa: CASSISGGPTGELFF
CDR3nt: TGTGCCAGCAGCATTAGCGGGGGACCCACCGGGGAGCTGTTTTTT

abundance: .
v_gene: TRBV25-1
d_gene: TRBD1
j_gene: TRBJ1-2
CDR3aa: CASRQGLGGYTF
CDR3nt: TGTGCCAGCCGACAGGGGTTGGGTGGCTACACCTTC

abundance: .
v_gene: TRBV7-2
d_gene: .
j_gene: TRBJ2-1
CDR3aa: CASSFWGGTYNEQFF
CDR3nt: TGTGCCAGCAGCTTCTGGGGCGGCACCTACAATGAGCAGTTCTTC

abundance: .
v_gene: TRBV18
d_gene: TRBD1
j_gene: TRBJ1-3
CDR3aa: CASSLQGIRGNTIYF
CDR3nt: TGTGCCAGCTCGCTACAGGGGATTAGAGGAAACACCATATATTTT

abundance: .
v_gene: TRBV5-5
d_gene: .
j_gene: TRBJ1-1
CDR3aa: CASSFEDATEAFF
CDR3nt: TGTGCCAGCAGCTTCGAGGATGCCACTGAAGCTTTCTTT

abundance: .
v_gene: TRBV16
d_gene: .
j_gene: TRBJ1-4
CDR3aa: CAIKGATNEKLFF
CDR3nt: TGTGCCATCAAGGGGGCAACTAATGAAAAACTGTTTTTT

abundance: once
v_gene: TRBV5-6
d_gene: .
j_gene: TRBJ2-5
CDR3aa: CASSSPARGKTQYF
CDR3nt: TGTGCCAGCAGCTCTCCCGCCAGGGGAAAGACCCAGTACTTC

abundance: few
v_gene: TRBV27
d_gene: .
j_gene: TRBJ1-1
CDR3aa: CASSLSGAGTEAFF
CDR3nt: TGTGCCAGCAGTTTATCAGGGGCCGGGACTGAAGCTTTCTTT

abundance: .
v_gene: TRBV11-2
d_gene: .
j_gene: TRBJ1-1
CDR3aa: CASSSFRGGLEAFF
CDR3nt: TGTGCCAGCAGCTCCTTCCGGGGGGGGCTTGAAGCTTTCTTT

abundance: .
v_gene: TRBV25-1
d_gene: TRBD1
j_gene: TRBJ2-2
CDR3aa: CASSERTGTGELFF
CDR3nt: TGTGCCAGCAGTGAACGGACAGGCACCGGGGAGCTGTTTTTT

abundance: .
v_gene: TRBV29-1
d_gene: .
j_gene: TRBJ2-3
CDR3aa: CSVRGATSRGFDTQYF
CDR3nt: TGCAGCGTTAGGGGCGCAACGAGCCGCGGTTTTGATACGCAGTATTTT

abundance: .
v_gene: TRBV4-1
d_gene: .
j_gene: TRBJ2-7
CDR3aa: CASSQDRSSRPYEQYF
CDR3nt: TGCGCCAGCAGCCAAGATCGGTCTAGCCGACCCTACGAGCAGTACTTC

abundance: .
v_gene: TRBV9
d_gene: TRBD1
j_gene: TRBJ2-6
CDR3aa: CASSVEAGTGFSGANVLTF
CDR3nt: TGTGCCAGCAGCGTCGAGGCAGGGACAGGCTTCTCTGGGGCCAACGTCCTGACTTTC

abundance: .
v_gene: TRBV6-1
d_gene: .
j_gene: TRBJ2-4
CDR3aa: CASSQGAKNIQYF
CDR3nt: TGTGCCAGCAGTCAGGGGGCCAAAAACATTCAGTACTTC

abundance: .
v_gene: TRBV29-1
d_gene: TRBD2
j_gene: TRBJ2-3
CDR3aa: CSVSSPTSGRRGSSTDTQYF
CDR3nt: TGCAGCGTTTCCAGCCCCACTAGCGGGAGAAGGGGTTCTAGCACAGATACGCAGTATTTT

abundance: .
v_gene: TRBV25-1
d_gene: .
j_gene: TRBJ2-1
CDR3aa: CAARGDSSYNEQFF
CDR3nt: TGTGCCGCGCGCGGGGATAGCTCCTACAATGAGCAGTTCTTC

abundance: once
v_gene: TRBV27
d_gene: .
j_gene: TRBJ2-2
CDR3aa: CASSLISGSTGELFF
CDR3nt: TGTGCCAGCAGTTTAATTTCTGGGAGCACCGGGGAGCTGTTTTTT

abundance: .
v_gene: TRBV27
d_gene: .
j_gene: TRBJ1-2
CDR3aa: CASSSFGGGYGYTF
CDR3nt: TGTGCCAGCAGTTCCTTCGGGGGGGGCTATGGCTACACCTTC

abundance: .
v_gene: TRBV6-1
d_gene: .
j_gene: TRBJ1-1
CDR3aa: CASSEGTGGGALKAFF
CDR3nt: TGTGCCAGCAGTGAAGGTACGGGAGGGGGGGCATTAAAAGCTTTCTTT

abundance: .
v_gene: TRBV5-6
d_gene: TRBD2
j_gene: TRBJ2-5
CDR3aa: CASSSVGDWGGLETQYF
CDR3nt: TGTGCCAGCTCCTCTGTCGGCGACTGGGGAGGGTTGGAGACCCAGTACTTC

abundance: .
v_gene: TRBV9
d_gene: .
j_gene: TRBJ1-2
CDR3aa: CASSVGQGPANGYTF
CDR3nt: TGTGCCAGCAGCGTAGGCCAGGGTCCGGCAAATGGCTACACCTTC

abundance: .
v_gene: TRBV4-1
d_gene: .
j_gene: TRBJ1-1
CDR3aa: CASSQSLNTEAFF
CDR3nt: TGCGCCAGCAGCCAATCTCTGAACACTGAAGCTTTCTTT

abundance: .
v_gene: TRBV10-2
d_gene: TRBD2
j_gene: TRBJ2-5
CDR3aa: CASLSGLQETQYF
CDR3nt: TGCGCCAGCCTTAGCGGGCTTCAAGAGACCCAGTACTTC

abundance: .
v_gene: TRBV7-9
d_gene: .
j_gene: TRBJ2-5
CDR3aa: CASSTKLAVPDETQYF
CDR3nt: TGTGCCAGCAGCACTAAATTAGCGGTGCCCGACGAGACCCAGTACTTC

abundance: .
v_gene: TRBV4-3
d_gene: .
j_gene: TRBJ2-5
CDR3aa: CASSQPNQETQYF
CDR3nt: TGCGCCAGCAGCCAACCAAACCAAGAGACCCAGTACTTC

abundance: few
v_gene: TRBV18
d_gene: TRBD1
j_gene: TRBJ1-2
CDR3aa: CASSPRIDRAGYTF
CDR3nt: TGTGCCAGCTCACCACGCATCGACAGGGCTGGCTACACCTTC

abundance: .
v_gene: TRBV7-2
d_gene: .
j_gene: TRBJ1-5
CDR3aa: CASSLFGGNQPQHF
CDR3nt: TGTGCCAGCAGCTTATTCGGGGGAAATCAGCCCCAGCATTTT

abundance: .
v_gene: TRBV7-2
d_gene: .
j_gene: TRBJ2-3
CDR3aa: CASSPLADDTDTQYF
CDR3nt: TGTGCCAGCAGCCCTCTAGCAGACGACACAGATACGCAGTATTTT

abundance: few
v_gene: TRBV4-3
d_gene: .
j_gene: TRBJ1-5
CDR3aa: CASSQLYSGRNQPQHF
CDR3nt: TGCGCCAGCAGCCAACTTTACAGTGGGCGCAATCAGCCCCAGCATTTT

abundance: .
v_gene: TRBV2
d_gene: .
j_gene: TRBJ2-7
CDR3aa: CAGGGEFYEQYF
CDR3nt: TGTGCCGGAGGGGGGGAGTTCTACGAGCAGTACTTC

abundance: .
v_gene: TRBV14
d_gene: .
j_gene: TRBJ2-1
CDR3aa: CASSQVKRSYNEQFF
CDR3nt: TGTGCCAGCAGCCAAGTTAAGCGTTCCTACAATGAGCAGTTCTTC

abundance: .
v_gene: TRBV6-5
d_gene: .
j_gene: TRBJ2-7
CDR3aa: CASSYRQSYEQYF
CDR3nt: TGTGCCAGCAGTTACAGACAGAGCTACGAGCAGTACTTC

abundance: .
v_gene: TRBV10-3
d_gene: .
j_gene: TRBJ2-1
CDR3aa: CAISRDKYSRVNEQFF
CDR3nt: TGTGCCATCAGCCGGGACAAATACTCGAGGGTAAATGAGCAGTTCTTC

abundance: .
v_gene: TRBV5-1
d_gene: TRBD2
j_gene: TRBJ2-7
CDR3aa: CASSPELAGGPYEQYF
CDR3nt: TGCGCCAGCAGCCCCGAGCTAGCGGGAGGGCCGTACGAGCAGTACTTC

abundance: .
v_gene: TRBV11-2
d_gene: TRBD1
j_gene: TRBJ2-5
CDR3aa: CASSFDRGPQYF
CDR3nt: TGTGCCAGCAGCTTCGACAGGGGGCCTCAGTACTTC

abundance: .
v_gene: TRBV7-8
d_gene: TRBD2
j_gene: TRBJ2-1
CDR3aa: CASSLQLTSLGQFF
CDR3nt: TGTGCCAGCAGCTTACAATTGACTAGCTTGGGGCAGTTCTTC

abundance: .
v_gene: TRBV7-2
d_gene: .
j_gene: TRBJ1-2
CDR3aa: CASSSDMGYGYTF
CDR3nt: TGTGCCAGCAGCTCTGACATGGGCTATGGCTACACCTTC

abundance: .
v_gene: TRBV30
d_gene: TRBD1
j_gene: TRBJ1-6
CDR3aa: CASKTGQGSSPLHF
CDR3nt: TGTGCCTCTAAAACGGGACAGGGAAGCTCACCCCTCCACTTT

abundance: .
v_gene: TRBV19
d_gene: TRBD1
j_gene: TRBJ1-2
CDR3aa: CASSSPGGLDGYTF
CDR3nt: TGTGCCAGTAGTAGCCCAGGGGGCTTGGACGGCTACACCTTC